This T cell receptor (beta chain) was identified in a study of breast tumors, draining lymph nodes, adjacent tissues. The CDR3 length is 14 residues. Per germline, CDR1 SGHRS and CDR2 YFSETQ. Trimming left V 3 bases short and J 4 bases short, with 13 bases between. General study results and limits: Data fit most tumor T cells coming from lymph node, expanding in tumor. Luminal-like breast cancer showed significantly higher tumor–nontumor repertoire similarity than basal-like. That most tumor T cells come from lymph nodes remained unproven. Tumor repertoires ranked between lymph nodes and nontumor tissue in diversity, with V and J gene preferences.

Remarks on this clonotype: Its target is not known.

One entry per CDR3 protein results from TCRdb running MiXCR on the multiplex PCR reads. The sample shows fewer than 80,000 distinct CDR3 sequences, around two fifths of them seen only once. The V and J genes are TRBV5-1 and TRBJ2-5; a possible D gene is TRBD2 (6 bases). The sample was breast tumor tissue. The sequence was obtained from a female donor with breast cancer. Some clones in this sample may be carry-over from other donors' samples. The CDR3 loop is CASSSGTGGETQYF. The CDR3 region has the DNA TGCGCCAGCAGCTCCGGGACTGGAGGAGAGACCCAGTACTTC.